These 19 T cell receptor beta chains came from one sample sequenced in a study of shared clonotypes between healthy human individuals. Profiled with immunoSEQ multiplex PCR; TCRdb holds only in-frame clones, not every one. The repertoire includes 2 million to 2.5 million clones, approximately 95% of them detected once, and roughly 0.13% sits in the top ten. Sequencing used naive CD4+ T cells sorted from blood. Subset defined: CD45RA+ positively selected. Receptors originate from a young man in good health.

V is TRBV4-3 and J is TRBJ1-1, with 9 bases matching TRBD1. CDR3 size: 14 residues. Germline V gene data show CDR1 as LGHNA and CDR2 as YSLEER. The V and J ends lost 4 bases and 6 bases, in that order; junction bases with no gene match: 6. The CDR3 region has the DNA TGCGCCAGCAGCCGGTCGCGACAGGGGGCTGAAGCTTTCTTT. Its translation: CASSRSRQGAEAFF.

Points on this clone: In the same sample, other DNA sequences code for this CDR3. The V and J genes are TRBV30 and TRBJ2-7; D uncertain. V lost 1 base and J lost 4, with 5 bases in between. The germline V gene has CDR1 GTSNPN and CDR2 SVGIG (reference sequence). CDR3 length: 11 residues. The CDR3, as DNA: TGTGCCTGGAGTGCGGCATACGAGCAGTACTTC. Its translation: CAWSAAYEQYF.

This clone has only one observation. V and J are TRBV5-1 and TRBJ2-1; D remains unclear. V was pared by 4 bases and J by 5 bases, with 19 bases between. Germline lookup yields CDR1 SGHRS and CDR2 YFSETQ. The length of the CDR3 is 16 residues. CDR3 DNA sequence: TGCGCCAGCAGCCCCCTAATAATACAGAGCAACAATGAGCAGTTCTTC. Translation gives CASSPLIIQSNNEQFF. Full variable domain (remainder filled in from reference TRBV5-1 and TRBJ2-1): KAGVTQTPRYLIKTRGQQVTLSCSPISGHRSVSWYQQTPGQGLQFLFEYFSETQRNKGNFPGRFSGRQFSNSRSEMNVSTLELGDSALYLCASSPLIIQSNNEQFFGPGTRLTVL.

The chain links TRBV5-1 to TRBJ1-1; maybe TRBD1 (5 bases). Between the trimmed V and J ends, which lost 5 bases and 6 bases, there was a span of 14 bases. Germline V gene sequence: CDR1 SGHRS, CDR2 YFSETQ. This CDR3 is 13 amino acids long. CDR3 amino acids: CASRGLGMPEAFF. CDR3 sequence (DNA): TGCGCCAGCAGGGGACTGGGGATGCCTGAAGCTTTCTTT.

The rearrangement joins TRBV7-6 to TRBJ1-1, with D unclear. Germline V gives CDR1 SGHVS, CDR2 FNYEAQ. The V and J ends lost 4 bases and 4 bases respectively, with 10 bases between them. The CDR3 is made up of 13 amino acids. The CDR3 here is CASSSMTSTEAFF. The CDR3 bases are TGTGCCAGCAGCTCCATGACGAGCACTGAAGCTTTCTTT.

The genes are TRBV18 and TRBJ2-5, with unresolved D. Germline-derived CDR1 and CDR2 are KGHSH and LQKENI. CDR3 length: 17 amino acids. V lost 3 bases and J 1 base, leaving 18 bases between the germline ends. The DNA for the CDR3 is TGTGCCAGCTCACCGACTTACTTCAACCAACCCCAAGAGACCCAGTACTTC. Its protein product is CASSPTYFNQPQETQYF. Variable domain in full (rest from reference TRBV18 and TRBJ2-5): NAGVMQNPRHLVRRRGQEARLRCSPMKGHSHVYWYRQLPEEGLKFMVYLQKENIIDESGMPKERFSAEFPKEGPSILRIQQVVRGDSAAYFCASSPTYFNQPQETQYFGPGTRLLVL.

Note on this clone: Distinct nucleotide sequences in the sample also encode this CDR3. The chain is built from TRBV2 and TRBJ2-5; D is perhaps TRBD2 (5 bases). Germline lookup yields CDR1 SNHLY and CDR2 FYNNEI. The CDR3 length is 12 residues. V was trimmed by 8 bases and J by 5 bases, leaving 12 bases between them. The CDR3 nucleotides are TGTGCCAGCTCCGAGGGTCGGGAGACCCAGTACTTC. Its translation is CASSEGRETQYF.

The CDR3 DNA reads TGTGCCAGCAGCTTAGGTATTGACAGGGGAGGCGAGCAGTACTTC. Residues: CASSLGIDRGGEQYF. This chain joins TRBV7-2 and TRBJ2-7; 8 nucleotides match TRBD1. Trimming removed 1 base from V and 6 bases from J; junction bases left unmatched: 8. Germline lookup yields CDR1 SGHTA and CDR2 FQGNSA. This CDR3 spans 15 amino acids.

V is TRBV30 and J is TRBJ1-3, with D maybe TRBD1 (6 bases). This CDR3 comprises 15 residues. Germline CDR1 and CDR2: GTSNPN and SVGIG (reference sequence). Trimming took off 2 bases at V and 0 bases at J, with 11 bases between the two ends. The CDR3 DNA sequence: TGTGCCTGGAGTCGGGACATTCGCTCTGGAAACACCATATATTTT. Translated: CAWSRDIRSGNTIYF.

The chain carries TRBV28 and TRBJ1-1, with 9 bases that match TRBD1. Germline V gene lookup returns CDR1 MDHEN and CDR2 SYDVKM. V lost 5 bases, J lost 4 bases, and 5 bases stayed unmatched. CDR3 length equals 14 residues. In DNA, the CDR3 is TGTGCCAGCAGTACAGGGGGCTCTCTCACTGAAGCTTTCTTT. Its translation: CASSTGGSLTEAFF.

J is TRBJ2-3 and V is TRBV5-5, with D tentatively TRBD1 (6 bases). Looked up from germline, CDR1 is SGHKS and CDR2 is YYEKEE (reference sequence). There are 14 residues in the CDR3. Trimming removed 5 bases at V and 0 bases at J, with 10 bases between. This chain's CDR3 is CASRWTVSTDTQYF. The CDR3 DNA reads as TGTGCCAGCAGGTGGACAGTGAGCACAGATACGCAGTATTTT.

The V gene is TRBV7-9, the J gene TRBJ1-1; D may be TRBD1 (6 bases). CDR1 and CDR2 from the germline V gene are SEHNR and FQNEAQ (reference sequence). The germline V and J ends were trimmed by 2 bases and 6 bases, with 16 bases remaining between them. This CDR3 comprises 15 residues. As DNA, the CDR3 is TGTGCCAGCAGCTTAAGTCCTCAGGGGAGCGCTGAAGCTTTCTTT. Protein: CASSLSPQGSAEAFF.

The V call is TRBV11-2, the J call TRBJ2-2; D uncertain. Trimming removed 5 bases from V and 3 bases from J, with 13 bases in between. The CDR3 extends over 15 amino acids. Germline-derived CDR1 and CDR2 are SGHAT and FQNNGV. The CDR3 DNA follows: TGTGCCAGCAGCCCCTGGGTCAGTTACACCGGGGAGCTGTTTTTT. Protein product: CASSPWVSYTGELFF. The entire variable domain, with the rest obtained from reference TRBV11-2 and TRBJ2-2, is as follows: EAGVAQSPRYKIIEKRQSVAFWCNPISGHATLYWYQQILGQGPKLLIQFQNNGVVDDSQLPKDRFSAERLKGVDSTLKIQPAKLEDSAVYLCASSPWVSYTGELFFGEGSRLTVL.

The genes are TRBV7-2 and TRBJ2-5; 9 positions match TRBD2. CDR1 and CDR2 (germline): SGHTA, FQGNSA. The CDR3 spans 12 residues. The CDR3 coding sequence is TGTGCAAGCGGGAGGAGGGGCGAGACCCAGTACTTC. Translation: CASGRRGETQYF. Based on the CDR3 plus reference TRBV7-2 and TRBJ2-5, the full variable domain is GAGVSQSPSNKVTEKGKDVELRCDPISGHTALYWYRQSLGQGLEFLIYFQGNSAPDKSGLPSDRFSAERTGGSVSTLTIQRTQQEDSAVYLCASGRRGETQYFGPGTRLLVL.

The V call is TRBV7-2, the J call TRBJ2-3; maybe TRBD1 (5 bases). V dropped 3 bases and J dropped 3 bases, with 13 bases sitting between them. Looked up from germline, CDR1 is SGHTA and CDR2 is FQGNSA. The CDR3 extends over 15 amino acids. The CDR3 coding sequence is TGTGCCAGCAGCTTCGCAGGCCCAGGGACAGATACGCAGTATTTT. It translates to CASSFAGPGTDTQYF.

The chain carries TRBV29-1 and TRBJ2-7, with 8 bases matching TRBD2. Per the germline V gene, CDR1 is SQVTM and CDR2 is ANQGSEA. This CDR3 has 14 amino acids. Trimming at V came to 3 bases and at J to 0 bases, leaving 4 bases not matched to a gene. The CDR3 is CSVEGTSGSYEQYF. The CDR3 nucleotides read TGCAGCGTTGAGGGTACTAGCGGCTCCTACGAGCAGTACTTC.

In this sample, this clone turned up once. This rearrangement joins TRBV7-9 to TRBJ1-4, with 8 positions matching TRBD1. There are 15 residues in the CDR3. Germline V gene data show CDR1 as SEHNR and CDR2 as FQNEAQ (reference sequence). V was pared by 2 bases and J by 4 bases, with 3 bases of the junction left unmatched. This chain's CDR3 is CASSLSGQVNEKLFF. In DNA form, the CDR3 reads TGTGCCAGCAGCTTATCGGGACAGGTTAATGAAAAACTGTTTTTT.

With regard to this clone: Other DNA sequences in this sample translate to the same CDR3. The rearrangement uses TRBV19 and TRBJ1-5; the D is unclear. CDR3 size: 16 residues. Germline V gene sequence: CDR1 LNHDA, CDR2 SQIVND (reference sequence). Trimming removed 0 bases from V and 0 bases from J, with 9 bases in between. CDR3 nucleotide sequence: TGTGCCAGTAGTATAGATCCGGGTCATAGCAATCAGCCCCAGCATTTT. This codes for CASSIDPGHSNQPQHF.

The chain joins TRBV10-1 to TRBJ2-7, with 9 bases fitting TRBD1. The CDR3 is made up of 13 amino acids. Trimming removed 10 bases from V and 5 bases from J; junction bases left unmatched: 9. Germline V gene sequence: CDR1 WNHNN, CDR2 SYGVQD (reference sequence). The CDR3 bases are TGCGCCACGACCGGGACAGGGCTAAACGAGCAGTACTTC. Translating it yields CATTGTGLNEQYF.